These T cell receptor beta chains were read from a single sample in a study of molecular identifiers for immune sequencing clone quantification. TCRdb called the PCR reads again in MiXCR, with one record for every CDR3 protein. The table lists under 800,000 distinct CDR3 sequences, roughly 25% of them singletons. Sequencing input: naive CD8+ T cells from blood, with Jurkat cell RNA spiked in. The source is a human donor in good health. Some libraries in this study had Jurkat cell RNA spiked in. Each CDR3 is given with its conserved first and last residue. The order of the fields is J gene, D gene, clone size, V gene, CDR3 protein, CDR3 DNA. D genes are given only for firm matches. Not every row has a clone size; where given, it reads once, few, many or a size class.

>TRBJ2-7|.|many|TRBV19
CASSIGGNEQYF
TGTGCCAGTAGTATCGGAGGGAACGAGCAGTACTTC
>TRBJ2-7|TRBD2|many|TRBV19
CASSWTSGYEQYF
TGTGCCAGTAGTTGGACTAGCGGGTACGAGCAGTACTTC
>TRBJ1-1|.|.|TRBV6-2/TRBV6-3
CASSSGGSGTEAFF
TGTGCCAGCAGCTCTGGGGGTTCAGGCACTGAAGCTTTCTTT
>TRBJ2-3|.|many|TRBV14
CASSPQGRTDTQYF
TGTGCCAGCAGCCCCCAGGGGCGCACAGATACGCAGTATTTT
>TRBJ2-7|TRBD1|few|TRBV7-2
CASSYDRGVYEQYF
TGTGCCAGCAGCTACGACAGGGGGGTGTACGAGCAGTACTTC
>TRBJ2-5|.|.|TRBV27
CASSFFWGSETQYF
TGTGCCAGCAGTTTTTTTTGGGGTTCAGAGACCCAGTACTTC
>TRBJ2-3|.|.|TRBV12-5
CASGDDRLSTDTQYF
TGTGCTAGTGGAGATGACAGGTTAAGCACAGATACGCAGTATTTT
>TRBJ2-7|.|.|TRBV30
CAWSAGHYTNYEQYF
TGTGCCTGGAGCGCGGGACACTACACCAACTACGAGCAGTACTTC
>TRBJ2-1|TRBD2|many|TRBV5-4
CASSLRGLAGEGQFF
TGTGCCAGCAGCTTGCGGGGACTAGCGGGGGAAGGGCAGTTCTTC
>TRBJ2-1|.|.|TRBV30
CAWGRGFYNEQFF
TGTGCCTGGGGGCGGGGTTTCTACAATGAGCAGTTCTTC
>TRBJ1-4|.|many|TRBV27
CASSLSGVTNEKLFF
TGTGCCAGCAGTTTATCCGGAGTGACTAATGAAAAACTGTTTTTT
>TRBJ2-1|TRBD2|few|TRBV12-3/TRBV12-4
CASSFLAGGGYNEQFF
TGTGCCAGCAGTTTTCTTGCGGGGGGCGGATACAATGAGCAGTTCTTC
>TRBJ2-3|.|few|TRBV18
CASSPFSEEVTDTQYF
TGTGCCAGCTCACCCTTCTCGGAGGAGGTAACAGATACGCAGTATTTT
>TRBJ2-5|TRBD2|once|TRBV20-1
CSARFRSREGVRETQYF
TGCAGTGCTAGGTTTCGTTCGCGGGAGGGAGTGAGGGAGACCCAGTACTTC
>TRBJ2-7|.|many|TRBV4-1
CASAARSGYEQYF
TGCGCCAGCGCCGCTAGGTCGGGCTACGAGCAGTACTTC
>TRBJ2-7|.|.|TRBV12-3/TRBV12-4
CASSLTGGGYEQYF
TGTGCCAGCAGTTTAACAGGGGGAGGGTACGAGCAGTACTTC
>TRBJ2-1|TRBD2|many|TRBV29-1
CSAVAGVGYNEQFF
TGCAGCGCCGTAGCGGGAGTAGGTTACAATGAGCAGTTCTTC
>TRBJ2-1|TRBD2|few|TRBV27
CASSLLTSVRYNEQFF
TGTGCCAGCAGTTTGTTGACTAGCGTCCGCTACAATGAGCAGTTCTTC
>TRBJ2-7|.|once|TRBV6-5
CASGRDPAYGQYF
TGTGCCAGCGGGCGGGACCCCGCCTACGGGCAGTACTTC
>TRBJ2-2|TRBD1|.|TRBV7-8
CASSYGTVVELLF
TGTGCCAGCAGCTACGGGACAGTCGTGGAGCTGCTTTTT
>TRBJ2-3|.|few|TRBV19
CASSIISSIRPSTDTQYF
TGTGCCAGTAGTATAATTTCGTCAATTCGTCCAAGCACAGATACGCAGTATTTT
>TRBJ1-1|.|many|TRBV6-2/TRBV6-3
CASSYPTTGTEAFF
TGTGCCAGCAGTTACCCAACAACTGGCACTGAAGCTTTCTTT
>TRBJ2-1|TRBD1|.|TRBV5-1
CASSPGGVEQFF
TGCGCCAGCAGCCCAGGGGGTGTTGAGCAGTTCTTC
>TRBJ2-3|.|.|TRBV28
CASNYGTTTTAAQYF
TGTGCCAGCAACTACGGGACAACAACCACAGCTGCGCAGTATTTT
>TRBJ2-7|.|once|TRBV5-1
CASSSTGSYELYF
TGCGCCAGCAGCTCGACAGGCTCCTACGAGCTGTACTTC
>TRBJ2-6|.|many|TRBV9
CASSFRTTPGANVLTF
TGTGCCAGCAGCTTCCGGACGACTCCTGGGGCCAACGTCCTGACTTTC
>TRBJ2-3|.|many|TRBV4-3
CASSQFSLSVGQNTDTQYF
TGCGCCAGCAGCCAGTTTTCTCTCTCCGTTGGACAGAACACAGATACGCAGTATTTT
>TRBJ2-4|.|few|TRBV20-1
CSGEVGSKNIQYF
TGCAGTGGTGAAGTGGGGTCCAAAAACATTCAGTACTTC
>TRBJ2-3|.|.|TRBV27
CASSLFPTGTDTQYF
TGTGCCAGCAGTTTATTCCCAACGGGCACAGATACGCAGTATTTT
>TRBJ2-2|.|many|TRBV24-1
CATSEGTGELFF
TGTGCCACCAGTGAAGGCACCGGGGAGCTGTTTTTT
>TRBJ2-7|.|.|TRBV27
CASSSITYEQYF
TGTGCCAGCAGTTCAATAACCTACGAGCAGTACTTC
>TRBJ1-4|TRBD1|few|TRBV7-2
CASSSQGPYEKLFF
TGTGCCAGCAGCTCACAGGGGCCGTATGAAAAACTGTTTTTT
>TRBJ2-3|TRBD1|.|TRBV19
CASSLQGKFTDTQYF
TGTGCCAGTAGTCTACAGGGGAAATTCACAGATACGCAGTATTTT
>TRBJ2-2|.|few|TRBV6-5
CASSYGADTGELFF
TGTGCCAGCAGTTACGGGGCGGACACCGGGGAGCTGTTTTTT
>TRBJ2-3|.|many|TRBV4-3
CASSQVPEDTQYF
TGCGCCAGCAGCCAAGTGCCGGAAGATACGCAGTATTTT
>TRBJ2-3|.|.|TRBV9
CASSPGTAFTSTDTQYF
TGTGCCAGCAGCCCAGGGACGGCTTTCACTAGCACAGATACGCAGTATTTT
>TRBJ2-7|TRBD2|many|TRBV28
CASSRQSGMYEQYF
TGTGCCAGCAGCCGACAAAGCGGGATGTACGAGCAGTACTTC
>TRBJ2-5|.|many|TRBV4-3
CASSQDSQTLGETQYF
TGCGCCAGCAGCCAAGATAGCCAGACATTGGGAGAGACCCAGTACTTC
>TRBJ2-6|.|.|TRBV23-1
CASGSSSNSSGANVLTF
TGCGCCAGCGGGTCTAGTAGTAATAGCTCTGGGGCCAACGTCCTGACTTTC